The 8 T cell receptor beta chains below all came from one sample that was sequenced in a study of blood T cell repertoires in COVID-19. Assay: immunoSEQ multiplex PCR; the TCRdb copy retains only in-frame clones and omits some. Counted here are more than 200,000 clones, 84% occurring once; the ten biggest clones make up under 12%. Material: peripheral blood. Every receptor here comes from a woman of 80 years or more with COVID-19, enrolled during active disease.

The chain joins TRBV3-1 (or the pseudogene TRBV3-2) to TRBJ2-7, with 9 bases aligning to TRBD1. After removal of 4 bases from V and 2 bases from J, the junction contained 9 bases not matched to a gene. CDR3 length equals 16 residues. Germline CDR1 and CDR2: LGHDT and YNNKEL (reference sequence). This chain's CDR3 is CASSPEPGQGPYEQYV. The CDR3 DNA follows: TGTGCCAGCAGCCCAGAACCTGGACAGGGGCCCTACGAGCAGTACGTC.

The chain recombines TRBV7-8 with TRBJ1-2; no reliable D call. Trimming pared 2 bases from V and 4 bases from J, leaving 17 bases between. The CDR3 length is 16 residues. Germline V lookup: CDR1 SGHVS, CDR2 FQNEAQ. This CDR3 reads CASSLSYHASTYGYTF. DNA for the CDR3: TGTGCCAGCAGCTTAAGTTACCATGCATCTACCTATGGCTACACCTTC.

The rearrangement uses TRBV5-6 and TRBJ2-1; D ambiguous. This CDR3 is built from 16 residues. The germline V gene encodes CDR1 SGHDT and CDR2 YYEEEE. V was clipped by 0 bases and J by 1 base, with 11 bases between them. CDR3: CASSLGGGGSYNEQFF. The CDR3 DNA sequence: TGTGCCAGCAGCTTGGGAGGTGGTGGGTCCTACAATGAGCAGTTCTTC.

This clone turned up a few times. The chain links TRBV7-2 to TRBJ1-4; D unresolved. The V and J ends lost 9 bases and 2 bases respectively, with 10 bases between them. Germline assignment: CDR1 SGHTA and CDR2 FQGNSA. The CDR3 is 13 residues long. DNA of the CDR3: TGTGCCAGTGTCTCTCCGACTAATGAAAAACTGTTTTTT. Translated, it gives CASVSPTNEKLFF. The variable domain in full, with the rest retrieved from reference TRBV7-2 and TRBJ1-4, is GAGVSQSPSNKVTEKGKDVELRCDPISGHTALYWYRQSLGQGLEFLIYFQGNSAPDKSGLPSDRFSAERTGGSVSTLTIQRTQQEDSAVYLCASVSPTNEKLFFGSGTQLSVL.

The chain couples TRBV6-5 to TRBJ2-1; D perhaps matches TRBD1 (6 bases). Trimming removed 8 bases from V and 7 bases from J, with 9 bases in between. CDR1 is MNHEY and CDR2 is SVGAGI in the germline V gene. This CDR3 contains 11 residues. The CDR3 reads CASGRGNEQFF. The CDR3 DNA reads TGTGCCAGCGGAAGGGGGAATGAGCAGTTCTTC.

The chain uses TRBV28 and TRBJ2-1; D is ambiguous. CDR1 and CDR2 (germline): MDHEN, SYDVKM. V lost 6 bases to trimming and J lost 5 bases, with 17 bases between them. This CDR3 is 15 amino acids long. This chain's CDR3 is CASRRGRLGDNEQFF. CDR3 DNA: TGTGCCAGCAGACGCGGTCGGCTAGGTGACAATGAGCAGTTCTTC.

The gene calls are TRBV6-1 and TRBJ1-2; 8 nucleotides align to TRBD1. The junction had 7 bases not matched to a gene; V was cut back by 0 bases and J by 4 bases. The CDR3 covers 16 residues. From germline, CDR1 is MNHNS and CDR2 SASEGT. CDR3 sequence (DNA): TGTGCCAGCAGTGAAGCAGGGACAGGAGTTTCCTATGGCTACACCTTC. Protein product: CASSEAGTGVSYGYTF.

In nucleotides, the CDR3 is TGTGCCAGCAGCAAGGACAGGGAGGATTTATTTAATTCACCCCTCCACTTT. This encodes CASSKDREDLFNSPLHF. The chain combines TRBV11-2 with TRBJ1-6; TRBD1 agrees at 8 bases. In germline, CDR1 is SGHAT, CDR2 FQNNGV. The CDR3 has 17 amino acids. J was trimmed by 6 bases and V by 5 bases; bases with no gene match: 12.